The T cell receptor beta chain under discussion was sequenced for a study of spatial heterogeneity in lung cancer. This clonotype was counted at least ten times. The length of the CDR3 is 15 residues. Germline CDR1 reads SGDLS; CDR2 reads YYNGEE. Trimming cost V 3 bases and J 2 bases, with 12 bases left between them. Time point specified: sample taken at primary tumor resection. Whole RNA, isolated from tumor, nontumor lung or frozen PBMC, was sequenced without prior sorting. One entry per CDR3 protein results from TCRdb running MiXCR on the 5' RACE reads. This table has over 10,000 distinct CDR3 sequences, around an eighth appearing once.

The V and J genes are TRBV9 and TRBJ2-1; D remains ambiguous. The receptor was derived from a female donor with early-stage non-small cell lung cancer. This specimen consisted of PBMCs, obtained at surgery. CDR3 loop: CASSGRNRAYNEQFF. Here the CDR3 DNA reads TGTGCCAGCAGCGGACGTAACCGGGCCTACAATGAGCAGTTCTTC.